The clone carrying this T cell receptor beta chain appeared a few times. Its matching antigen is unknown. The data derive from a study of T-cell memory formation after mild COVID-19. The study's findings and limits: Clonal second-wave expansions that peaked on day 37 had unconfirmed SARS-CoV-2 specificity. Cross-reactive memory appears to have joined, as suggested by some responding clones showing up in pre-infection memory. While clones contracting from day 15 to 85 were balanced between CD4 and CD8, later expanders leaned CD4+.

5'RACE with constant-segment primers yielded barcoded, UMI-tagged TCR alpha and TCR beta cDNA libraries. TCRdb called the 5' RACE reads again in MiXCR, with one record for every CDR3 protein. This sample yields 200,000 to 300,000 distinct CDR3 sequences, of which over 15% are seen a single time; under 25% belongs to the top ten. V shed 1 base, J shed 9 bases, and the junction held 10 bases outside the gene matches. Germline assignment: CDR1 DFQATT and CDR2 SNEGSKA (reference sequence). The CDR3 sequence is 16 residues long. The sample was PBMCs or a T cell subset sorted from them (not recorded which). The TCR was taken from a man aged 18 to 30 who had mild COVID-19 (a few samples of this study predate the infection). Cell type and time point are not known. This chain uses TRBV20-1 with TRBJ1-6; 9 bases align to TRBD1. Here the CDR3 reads CSARALPGQGGSPLHF. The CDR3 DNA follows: TGCAGTGCTAGAGCTCTTCCGGGACAGGGCGGTTCACCCCTCCACTTT.